The T cell receptor (beta chain) described here comes from a study of blood T cell repertoires in COVID-19. Study information: Specimens from acute and convalescent COVID-19 originated in the United States, Italy and Spain. Sources were T cells, B-cell-depleted T cells, or PBMCs; the material itself was cDNA or gDNA.

There are 14 residues in the CDR3. V dropped 2 bases and J dropped 4; count of bases not matched to a gene: 7. CDR1 and CDR2 from the germline V gene are SQVTM and ANQGSEA. The Seattle patients joined while their infection was active and were tracked longitudinally afterward. In the authors' methods: For nucleated cells, counts were estimated from reference gene primer amplification. TCRdb's copy holds only in-frame clones and misses some; the assay was immunoSEQ multiplex PCR. That table gives V, J and clone size, and the DNA gave D and trimming. The repertoire holds about 220,000 clones, with 80% to 85% as singletons.

J is TRBJ1-2 and V is TRBV29-1, with 7 bases aligning to TRBD1. The sequenced sample was peripheral blood. The origin of this receptor is a woman over 75 with COVID-19, enrolled during active disease. CDR3 amino acids: CSVERDSIFYGYTF. CDR3 in DNA: TGCAGCGTTGAACGGGACAGCATATTCTATGGCTACACCTTC.